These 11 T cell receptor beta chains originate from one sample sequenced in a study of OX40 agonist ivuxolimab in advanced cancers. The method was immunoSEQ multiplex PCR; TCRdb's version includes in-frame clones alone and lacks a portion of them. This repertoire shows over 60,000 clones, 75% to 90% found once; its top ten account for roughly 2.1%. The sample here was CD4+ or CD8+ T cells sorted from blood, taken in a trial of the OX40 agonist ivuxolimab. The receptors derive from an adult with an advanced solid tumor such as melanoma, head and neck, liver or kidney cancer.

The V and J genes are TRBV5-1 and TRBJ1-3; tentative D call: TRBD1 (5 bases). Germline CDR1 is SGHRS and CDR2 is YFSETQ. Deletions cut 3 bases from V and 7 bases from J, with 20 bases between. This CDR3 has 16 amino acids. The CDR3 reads CASSSGDAMGPNTIYF. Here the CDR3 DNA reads TGCGCCAGCAGCTCGGGGGACGCGATGGGCCCCAACACCATATATTTT. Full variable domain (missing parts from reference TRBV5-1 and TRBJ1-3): KAGVTQTPRYLIKTRGQQVTLSCSPISGHRSVSWYQQTPGQGLQFLFEYFSETQRNKGNFPGRFSGRQFSNSRSEMNVSTLELGDSALYLCASSSGDAMGPNTIYFGEGSWLTVV.

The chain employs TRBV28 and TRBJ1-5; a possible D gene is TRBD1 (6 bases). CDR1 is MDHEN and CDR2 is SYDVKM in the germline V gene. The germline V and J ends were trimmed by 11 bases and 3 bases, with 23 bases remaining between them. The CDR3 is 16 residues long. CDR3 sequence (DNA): TGTGCCTGCCATGGGGGGGCTCTCCCCCCCAATCAGCCCCAGCATTTT. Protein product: CACHGGALPPNQPQHF.

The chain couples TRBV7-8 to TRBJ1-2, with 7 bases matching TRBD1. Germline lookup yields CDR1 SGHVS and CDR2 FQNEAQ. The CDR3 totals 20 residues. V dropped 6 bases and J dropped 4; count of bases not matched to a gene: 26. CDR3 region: CASSLLTSGKTGFKGYGYTF. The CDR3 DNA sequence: TGTGCCAGCAGTCTATTAACGTCGGGAAAGACAGGGTTTAAGGGCTATGGCTACACCTTC.

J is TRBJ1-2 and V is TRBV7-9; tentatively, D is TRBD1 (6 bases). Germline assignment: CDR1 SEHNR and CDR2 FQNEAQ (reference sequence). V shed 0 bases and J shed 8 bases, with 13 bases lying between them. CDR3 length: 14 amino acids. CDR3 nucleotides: TGTGCCAGCAGCTTAGCGCGGGGGGCCGGGGGCTACACCTTC. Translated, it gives CASSLARGAGGYTF.

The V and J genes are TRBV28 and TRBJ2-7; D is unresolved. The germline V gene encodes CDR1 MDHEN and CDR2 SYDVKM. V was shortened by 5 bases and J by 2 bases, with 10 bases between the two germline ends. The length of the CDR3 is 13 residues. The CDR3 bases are TGTGCCAGCAGTGACGACTTTCCCTACGAGCAGTACTTC. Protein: CASSDDFPYEQYF.

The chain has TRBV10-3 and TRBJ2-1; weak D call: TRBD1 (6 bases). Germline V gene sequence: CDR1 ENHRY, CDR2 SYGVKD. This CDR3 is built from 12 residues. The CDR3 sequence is CAQGNNYNEQFF. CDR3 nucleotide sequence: TGTGCACAGGGAAACAACTACAATGAGCAGTTCTTC.

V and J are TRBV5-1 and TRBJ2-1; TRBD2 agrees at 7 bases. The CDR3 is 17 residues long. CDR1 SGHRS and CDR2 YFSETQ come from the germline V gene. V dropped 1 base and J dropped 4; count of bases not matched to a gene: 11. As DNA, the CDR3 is TGCGCCAGCAGCTTGTGGGGGAGGGGCGTCGGGTACAATGAGCAGTTCTTC. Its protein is CASSLWGRGVGYNEQFF.

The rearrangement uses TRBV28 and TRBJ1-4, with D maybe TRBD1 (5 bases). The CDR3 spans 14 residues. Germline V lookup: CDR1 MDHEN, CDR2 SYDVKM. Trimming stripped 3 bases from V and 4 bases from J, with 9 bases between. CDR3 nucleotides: TGTGCCAGCAGTTTGGGACTTGGTAATGAAAAACTGTTTTTT. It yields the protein CASSLGLGNEKLFF.

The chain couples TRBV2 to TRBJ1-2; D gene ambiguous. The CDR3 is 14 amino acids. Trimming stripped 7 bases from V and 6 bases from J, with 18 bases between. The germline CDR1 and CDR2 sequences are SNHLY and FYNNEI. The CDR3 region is CASISDVRSNGYTF. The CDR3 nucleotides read TGTGCCAGCATAAGCGATGTGAGGTCGAATGGCTACACCTTC.

The DNA of the CDR3 is TGTGCCAGCAAAAGCTTAGACGGAACTGAAGCTTTCTTT. Translated: CASKSLDGTEAFF. The V gene is TRBV7-2, the J gene TRBJ1-1; D gene unclear. The germline CDR1 and CDR2 sequences are SGHTA and FQGNSA. V lost 7 bases and J lost 5, with 14 bases in between. The CDR3 consists of 13 residues.

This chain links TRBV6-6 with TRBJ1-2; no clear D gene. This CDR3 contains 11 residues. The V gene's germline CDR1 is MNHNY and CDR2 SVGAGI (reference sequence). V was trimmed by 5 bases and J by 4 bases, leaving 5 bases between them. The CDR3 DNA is TGTGCCAGCAGTGAATTCTATGGCTACACCTTC. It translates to CASSEFYGYTF.